This TCR beta chain emerged from a study of T cells after yellow fever vaccination. Whole-study context: Those fractions that held only low numbers of cells were prepared using the SMART-Seq v4 Ultra Low Input RNA kit.

With 7 bases removed from V and 2 bases from J, the gap between germline ends came to 11 bases. CDR3 length: 14 amino acids. Per germline, CDR1 SEHNR and CDR2 FQNEAQ (reference sequence). This clonotype was observed a handful of times. TCRdb re-called the 5' RACE reads through MiXCR, storing one row per CDR3 protein. The table records about 210,000 distinct CDR3 sequences, approximately 3% of them present only once. V is TRBV7-9 and J is TRBJ2-2, with a weak D call TRBD1 (6 bases). The source was CD4+ T cells sorted from PBMCs, collected 10 days after the yellow fever booster vaccination. The TCR was taken from a man aged 18 to 30 who received the YFV17D yellow fever vaccine. This chain's CDR3 is CASNRARNTGELFF. DNA of the CDR3: TGTGCCAGCAACAGGGCCCGAAACACCGGGGAGCTGTTTTTT. Drawing the rest from reference TRBV7-9 and TRBJ2-2, the complete variable domain is DTGVSQNPRHKITKRGQNVTFRCDPISEHNRLYWYRQTLGQGPEFLTYFQNEAQLEKSRLLSDRFSAERPKGSFSTLEIQRTEQGDSAMYLCASNRARNTGELFFGEGSRLTVL.